This T cell receptor beta chain derives from a study of CD4 T cells in relation to SARS-CoV-2 and coronaviruses. Overall study: TCR beta CDR3s were sequenced after approximately nine-day antigen culture of PBMCs. The restricting HLA molecule for shared crossreactive spike epitopes was mapped.

CDR3 length equals 12 residues. The germline V gene encodes CDR1 SGHRS and CDR2 YFSETQ. V was trimmed by 4 bases and J by 2 bases, leaving 6 bases between them. Assay: immunoSEQ multiplex PCR; the TCRdb copy retains only in-frame clones and omits some. This table holds tens of thousands of clones, 75% to 80% found once. Before the COVID-19 pandemic, during about 2010-2018, CD4+ T cells were taken from unexposed donors. After about 10 days of culture, CD4+ T cells were isolated. As cell numbers allowed, unexposed-donor CD4+ T cells faced SARS-CoV-2 S/N and four cold-coronavirus spikes. Each well had approximately 2 million PBMCs in approximately 5.2% human AB serum with IL-2. Concerning this clone: What it binds is not known.

Source material: CD4+ T cells from PBMCs, cultured in vitro. J is TRBJ1-1 and V is TRBV5-1, with D unresolved. The receptor's source is a human donor in good health. The CDR3 bases are TGCGCCAGCAGCCTCCCCAACACTGAAGCTTTCTTT. It specifies CASSLPNTEAFF.